This passage covers 17 T cell receptor beta chains from one sample sequenced in a study of T cell repertoires in cytomegalovirus infection. Their specific antigens are unknown. TCRdb passed the reads through MiXCR, listing each CDR3 protein once. The data contain hundreds of thousands of distinct CDR3 sequences, 42% of them seen just once; the ten biggest clones take up around 44%. This specimen consisted of cultured PBMCs, obtained from culture after CMV antigen stimulation. The source is a human donor in good health (CMV status not recorded). Some clones in this sample may be carry-over from other donors' samples.

The chain couples TRBV20-1 to TRBJ2-3; 10 positions agree with TRBD2. The CDR3 is 13 amino acids. Germline lookup yields CDR1 DFQATT and CDR2 SNEGSKA (reference sequence). Trimming took 6 bases from V and 7 from J; bases not matched to a gene: 7. Here the CDR3 reads CSARTSGPNTQYF. CDR3 coding DNA: TGCAGTGCCCGGACTAGCGGTCCTAATACGCAGTATTTT.

J is TRBJ2-7 and V is TRBV6-1; D uncertain. V was clipped by 2 bases and J by 3 bases, with 5 bases between them. The CDR3 runs to 12 residues. Germline V gene lookup returns CDR1 MNHNS and CDR2 SASEGT. The CDR3 spells CASSERGYEQYF. The CDR3 DNA follows: TGTGCCAGCAGTGAACGCGGCTACGAGCAGTACTTC.

The chain combines TRBV2 with TRBJ2-2; TRBD2 matches 11 bases. Losses at the gene ends were 8 bases for V and 6 bases for J; bases not matched to a gene: 17. From germline, CDR1 is SNHLY and CDR2 FYNNEI. This CDR3 region has 18 residues. The CDR3 region is CASVWDRVLAGVSGELFF. The CDR3 coding sequence is TGTGCCAGCGTATGGGACAGGGTACTAGCGGGAGTTTCCGGGGAGCTGTTTTTT.

The chain links TRBV5-6 to TRBJ1-2; D is possibly TRBD1 (5 bases). Germline V gives CDR1 SGHDT, CDR2 YYEEEE. This CDR3 is 14 amino acids long. V gave up 0 bases and J gave up 3 bases, with 9 bases separating them. The CDR3: CASSLVGEDYGYTF. For the CDR3, the DNA is TGTGCCAGCAGCTTGGTGGGGGAGGACTATGGCTACACCTTC.

This chain connects TRBV20-1 to TRBJ2-1; the D is unclear. Trimming cost V 6 bases and J 3 bases, with 12 bases left between them. This CDR3 contains 13 residues. The germline V gene encodes CDR1 DFQATT and CDR2 SNEGSKA (reference sequence). CDR3: CSAQETFYNEQFF. The CDR3 DNA reads as TGCAGTGCGCAGGAGACTTTCTACAATGAGCAGTTCTTC.

The chain uses TRBV12-3 or TRBV12-4 and TRBJ2-7; D remains ambiguous. This CDR3 spans 14 amino acids. The V gene lost 2 bases and the J gene lost 6 bases, with 14 bases spanning the gap. The CDR3 is CASSLNGLGGEQYF. Here the CDR3 DNA reads TGTGCCAGCAGTTTAAATGGGTTAGGCGGCGAGCAGTACTTC.

This chain links TRBV4-1 with TRBJ1-6; D not certain. The CDR3 loop spans 16 amino acids. V lost 0 bases to trimming and J lost 0 bases, with 6 bases between them. The germline gives CDR1 MGHRA, CDR2 YSYEKL. The CDR3 DNA sequence: TGCGCCAGCAGCCAAGATTATAGCTCCTATAATTCACCCCTCCACTTT. It is translated as CASSQDYSSYNSPLHF.

The rearrangement uses TRBV20-1 and TRBJ2-3; possible D gene TRBD2, 7 bases. The ends were cut back, 0 bases at V and 3 bases at J, with 13 bases in the middle. Per germline, CDR1 DFQATT and CDR2 SNEGSKA (reference sequence). The CDR3 is made up of 15 amino acids. The CDR3 DNA follows: TGCAGTGCTAGAGATGGGGGGGGCAAGACAGATACGCAGTATTTT. Its protein product is CSARDGGGKTDTQYF.

This rearrangement joins TRBV10-3 to TRBJ2-3; TRBD2 agrees at 7 bases. The CDR3 is made up of 13 amino acids. Germline V gene data show CDR1 as ENHRY and CDR2 as SYGVKD. The V gene end was trimmed by 10 bases and the J gene end by 4 bases; junction bases not matched to a gene: 8. The CDR3 DNA is TGTGCCACCACGCGGGAGAAACCAGATACGCAGTATTTT. As protein: CATTREKPDTQYF.

The chain has TRBV4-3 and TRBJ1-4, with D possibly matching TRBD1 (5 bases). The germline V and J ends were trimmed by 0 bases and 1 base, with 12 bases remaining between them. Germline CDR1 reads LGHNA; CDR2 reads YSLEER. The CDR3 extends over 17 amino acids. The CDR3 loop reads CASSQDARGLTNEKLFF. The DNA for the CDR3 is TGCGCCAGCAGCCAAGATGCAAGGGGCTTAACTAATGAAAAACTGTTTTTT.

This clonotype was recorded at least ten times. V usage is TRBV7-2 and J usage is TRBJ2-3; possibly TRBD1 for D (5 bases). Trimming took off 1 base at V and 4 bases at J, with 12 bases between the two ends. The CDR3 covers 15 residues. Per germline, CDR1 SGHTA and CDR2 FQGNSA. The DNA of the CDR3 is TGTGCCAGCAGCTTAGGGATGATAGGGGCAGATACGCAGTATTTT. Translated: CASSLGMIGADTQYF.

The rearrangement joins TRBV30 to TRBJ2-1; 12 bases agree with TRBD1. CDR3 length equals 14 residues. The junction had 10 bases not matched to a gene; V was cut back by 8 bases and J by 8 bases. Germline-derived CDR1 and CDR2 are GTSNPN and SVGIG (reference sequence). This CDR3 reads CAGTGTGGGHEQFF. In nucleotides, the CDR3 is TGTGCCGGTACCGGGACAGGGGGCGGACATGAGCAGTTCTTC.

The chain couples TRBV4-3 to TRBJ2-1, with a possible D match to TRBD1 (6 bases). Looked up from germline, CDR1 is LGHNA and CDR2 is YSLEER. Deletions cut 0 bases from V and 2 bases from J, with 14 bases between. The CDR3 length is 17 residues. The CDR3 sequence: CASSQDWSGGPYNEQFF. CDR3 nucleotides: TGCGCCAGCAGCCAAGATTGGTCTGGGGGCCCCTACAATGAGCAGTTCTTC.

This clonotype has only a few counts. V gene TRBV23-1 combines with J gene TRBJ2-1, with D perhaps TRBD2 (5 bases). TRBV23-1 counts as an open reading frame of uncertain function. This CDR3 has 13 residues. Trimming took off 4 bases at V and 4 bases at J, with 8 bases between the two ends. CDR3 coding DNA: TGCGCCAGCAGTCTTCCGGGGTACAATGAGCAGTTCTTC. As protein: CASSLPGYNEQFF.

This chain connects TRBV6-1 to TRBJ2-3, with D possibly being TRBD1 (6 bases). The CDR3 contains 15 residues. In germline, CDR1 is MNHNS, CDR2 SASEGT. Trimming removed 5 bases from V and 5 bases from J, with 17 bases in between. In DNA form, the CDR3 reads TGTGCCAGCAGTTACCCTAGACAGGAAGAAGATACGCAGTATTTT. This translates into CASSYPRQEEDTQYF.

The chain couples TRBV6-2 or TRBV6-3 to TRBJ2-1, with 9 nucleotides matching TRBD2. Germline loops: CDR1 MNHEY, CDR2 SVGEGT. Trimming at V came to 6 bases and at J to 8 bases, leaving 5 bases not matched to a gene. There are 13 residues in the CDR3. The CDR3 region is CASREAGGDEQFF. CDR3 sequence (DNA): TGTGCCAGCAGAGAAGCGGGAGGTGATGAGCAGTTCTTC.

The chain uses TRBV6-1 and TRBJ2-3, with 7 bases aligning to TRBD1. This CDR3 has 14 amino acids. After removal of 6 bases from V and 0 bases from J, the junction contained 3 bases not matched to a gene. CDR1 is MNHNS, CDR2 SASEGT, per germline. In nucleotides, the CDR3 is TGTGCCAGCAGACAGGGGTCGAGCACAGATACGCAGTATTTT. This encodes CASRQGSSTDTQYF.